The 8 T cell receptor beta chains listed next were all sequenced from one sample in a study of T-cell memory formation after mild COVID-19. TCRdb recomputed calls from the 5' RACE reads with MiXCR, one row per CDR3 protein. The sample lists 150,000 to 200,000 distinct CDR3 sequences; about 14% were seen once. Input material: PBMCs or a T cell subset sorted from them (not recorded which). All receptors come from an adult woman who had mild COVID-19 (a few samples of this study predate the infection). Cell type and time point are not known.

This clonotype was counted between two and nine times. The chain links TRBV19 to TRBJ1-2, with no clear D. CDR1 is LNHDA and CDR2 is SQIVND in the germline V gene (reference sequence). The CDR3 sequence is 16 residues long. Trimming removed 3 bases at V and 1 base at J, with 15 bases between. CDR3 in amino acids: CASSISRSMINYGYTF. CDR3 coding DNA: TGTGCCAGTAGTATTAGCCGGAGCATGATTAACTATGGCTACACCTTC. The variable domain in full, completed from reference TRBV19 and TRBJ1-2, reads DGGITQSPKYLFRKEGQNVTLSCEQNLNHDAMYWYRQDPGQGLRLIYYSQIVNDFQKGDIAEGYSVSREKKESFPLTVTSAQKNPTAFYLCASSISRSMINYGYTFGSGTRLTVV.

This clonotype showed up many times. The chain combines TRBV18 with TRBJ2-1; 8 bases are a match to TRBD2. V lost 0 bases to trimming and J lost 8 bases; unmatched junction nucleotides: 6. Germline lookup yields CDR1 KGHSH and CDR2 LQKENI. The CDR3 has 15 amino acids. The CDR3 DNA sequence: TGTGCCAGCTCACCACCTCGACGGGGGGGCTATGAGCAGTTCTTC. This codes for CASSPPRRGGYEQFF.

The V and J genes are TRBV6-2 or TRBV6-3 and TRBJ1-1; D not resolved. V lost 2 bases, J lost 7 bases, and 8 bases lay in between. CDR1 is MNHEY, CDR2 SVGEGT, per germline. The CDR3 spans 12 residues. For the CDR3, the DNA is TGTGCCAGCAGTTACGGGCGTTTTGAAGCTTTCTTT. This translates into CASSYGRFEAFF.

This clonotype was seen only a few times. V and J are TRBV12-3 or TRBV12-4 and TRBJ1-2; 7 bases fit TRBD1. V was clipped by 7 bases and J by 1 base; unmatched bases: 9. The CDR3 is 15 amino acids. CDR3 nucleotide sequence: TGTGCCAGCACTGCACGACAGGGTTTTAACTATGGCTACACCTTC. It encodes CASTARQGFNYGYTF.

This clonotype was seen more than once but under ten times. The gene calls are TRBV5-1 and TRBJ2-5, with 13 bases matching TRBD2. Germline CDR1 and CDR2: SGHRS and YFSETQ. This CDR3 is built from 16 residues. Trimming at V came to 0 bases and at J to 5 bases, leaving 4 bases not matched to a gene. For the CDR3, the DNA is TGCGCCAGCAGCTTGGGGACTAGCGGGAGCCGTGAGACCCAGTACTTC. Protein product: CASSLGTSGSRETQYF.

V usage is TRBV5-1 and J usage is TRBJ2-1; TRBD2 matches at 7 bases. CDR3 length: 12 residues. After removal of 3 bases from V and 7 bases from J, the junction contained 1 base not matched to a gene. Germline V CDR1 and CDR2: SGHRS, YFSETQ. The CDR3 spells CASSWGGNEQFF. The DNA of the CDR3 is TGCGCCAGCAGCTGGGGGGGGAATGAGCAGTTCTTC.

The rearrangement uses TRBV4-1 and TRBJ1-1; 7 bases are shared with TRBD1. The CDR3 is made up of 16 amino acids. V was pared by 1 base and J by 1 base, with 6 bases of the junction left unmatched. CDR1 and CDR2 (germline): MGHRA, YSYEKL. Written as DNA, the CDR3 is TGCGCCAGCAGCCAAGGGAGGGACAGCCAGAACACTGAAGCTTTCTTT. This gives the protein CASSQGRDSQNTEAFF.

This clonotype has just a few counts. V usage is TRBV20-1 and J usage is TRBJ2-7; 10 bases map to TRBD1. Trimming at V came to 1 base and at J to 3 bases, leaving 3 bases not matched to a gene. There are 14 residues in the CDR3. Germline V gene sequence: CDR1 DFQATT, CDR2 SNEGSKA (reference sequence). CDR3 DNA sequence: TGCAGTGCTAGAGCGACAGGGGGCGGCTACGAGCAGTACTTC. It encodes CSARATGGGYEQYF.